The 6 T cell receptor beta chains listed next were all sequenced from one sample in a study of T cell responses to AZD1222 COVID-19 vaccine. Data came from immunoSEQ multiplex PCR; TCRdb stores just in-frame clones and leaves some out. The sample yields approximately 200,000 clones, just over 90% seen once. The sample here was peripheral blood, taken 28 days after the second AZD1222 dose. All receptors come from an adult who received the AZD1222 COVID-19 vaccine.

The table lists this clone with a count of one. The chain has TRBV10-3 and TRBJ2-2, with a weak D call TRBD2 (6 bases). The V end was cut by 7 bases, the J end by 6 bases, with 21 bases between. The CDR3 contains 16 residues. CDR1 is ENHRY, CDR2 SYGVKD, per germline. CDR3 DNA: TGTGCCATCACACAAGGAGGGCCGGGGTCATCCGGGGAGCTGTTTTTT. Residues: CAITQGGPGSSGELFF.

The genes are TRBV4-1 and TRBJ1-5; D not resolved. The CDR3 consists of 16 residues. Germline V CDR1 and CDR2: MGHRA, YSYEKL. V was shortened by 0 bases and J by 2 bases, with 11 bases between the two germline ends. The CDR3 nucleotides are TGCGCCAGCAGCCAAGATGTAATGAGGGGCAATCAGCCCCAGCATTTT. It encodes CASSQDVMRGNQPQHF.

The chain couples TRBV7-9 to TRBJ1-1; D unclear. CDR3 length equals 17 residues. V lost 5 bases and J lost 1, with 20 bases in between. Germline V CDR1 and CDR2: SEHNR, FQNEAQ (reference sequence). The CDR3 bases are TGTGCCAGCAGCCCCGACGGAGCTCCCGTGTCGAACACTGAAGCTTTCTTT. It is translated as CASSPDGAPVSNTEAFF.

This clone appeared many times. This rearrangement joins TRBV7-3 to TRBJ2-7; D is unresolved. CDR3 size: 14 residues. In germline, CDR1 is SGHTA, CDR2 FQGTGA. V was trimmed by 0 bases and J by 6 bases, leaving 12 bases between them. The CDR3 is CASSLTAPMGEQYF. As DNA, the CDR3 is TGTGCCAGCAGCTTAACCGCACCCATGGGCGAGCAGTACTTC.

V gene TRBV30 combines with J gene TRBJ2-7, with D perhaps TRBD2 (6 bases). From germline, CDR1 is GTSNPN and CDR2 SVGIG (reference sequence). Trimming cost V 5 bases and J 3 bases, with 17 bases left between them. The CDR3 sequence is 14 residues long. CDR3 protein: CAWARDSPLYEQYF. CDR3 in DNA: TGTGCCTGGGCCCGGGACTCTCCCCTCTACGAGCAGTACTTC.

CDR3 nucleotide sequence: TGTGCCAGCATTTCCTTGGACAGGGGGCATGGCTACACCTTC. Amino acids: CASISLDRGHGYTF. The rearrangement links TRBV6-5 to TRBJ1-2, with 11 nucleotides matching TRBD1. V shed 7 bases, J shed 6 bases, and the junction held 7 bases outside the gene matches. There are 14 residues in the CDR3. From germline, CDR1 is MNHEY and CDR2 SVGAGI.